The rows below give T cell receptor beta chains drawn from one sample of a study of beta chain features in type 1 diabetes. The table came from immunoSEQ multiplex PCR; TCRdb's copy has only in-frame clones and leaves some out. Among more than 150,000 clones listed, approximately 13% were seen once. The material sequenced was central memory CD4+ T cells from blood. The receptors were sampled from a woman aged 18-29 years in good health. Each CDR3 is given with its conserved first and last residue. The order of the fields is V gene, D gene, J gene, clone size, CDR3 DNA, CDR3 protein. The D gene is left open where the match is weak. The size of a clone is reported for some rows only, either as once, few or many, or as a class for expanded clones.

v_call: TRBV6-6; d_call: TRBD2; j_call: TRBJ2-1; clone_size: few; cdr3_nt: TGTGCCAGCAGGATAGATAGCGGGAGGAATGAGCAGTTCTTC; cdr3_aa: CASRIDSGRNEQFF
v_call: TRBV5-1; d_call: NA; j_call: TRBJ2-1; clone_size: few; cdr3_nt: TGCGCCAGCAGCTCCTCCGGTCATGAGCAGTTCTTC; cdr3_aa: CASSSSGHEQFF
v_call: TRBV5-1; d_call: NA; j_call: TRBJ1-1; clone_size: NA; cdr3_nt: TGCGCCAGCAGCTTGCAGTCGGGGAGAGGCACTGAAGCTTTCTTT; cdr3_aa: CASSLQSGRGTEAFF
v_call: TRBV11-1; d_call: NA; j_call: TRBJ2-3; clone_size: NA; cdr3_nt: TGTGCCAGCAGCCCCTCCGGACACAAAAGCACAGATACGCAGTATTTT; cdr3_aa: CASSPSGHKSTDTQYF
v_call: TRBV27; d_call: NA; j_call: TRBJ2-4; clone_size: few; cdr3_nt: TGTGCCAGCAGTCAGGACAGAAGGCGGCCCGTAGCCAAAAACATTCAGTACTTC; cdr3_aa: CASSQDRRRPVAKNIQYF
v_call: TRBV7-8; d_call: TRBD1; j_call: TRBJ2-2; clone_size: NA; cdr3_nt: TGTGCCAGCAGCAGGGACAGGGGAGCCGGGGAGCTGTTTTTT; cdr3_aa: CASSRDRGAGELFF
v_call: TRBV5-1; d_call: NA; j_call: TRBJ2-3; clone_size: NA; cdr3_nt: TGCGCCAGCAGCTTGGAGGGGCCCCAAGATACGCAGTATTTT; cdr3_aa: CASSLEGPQDTQYF
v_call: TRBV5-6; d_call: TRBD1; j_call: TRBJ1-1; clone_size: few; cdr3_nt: TGTGCCAGCAGCGTACGTCCCGGGACAGATTTGAACACTGAAGCTTTCTTT; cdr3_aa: CASSVRPGTDLNTEAFF
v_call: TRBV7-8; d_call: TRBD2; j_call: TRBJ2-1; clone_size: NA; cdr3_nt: TGTGCCATCGGGAGGGAGGGACTAGCTAGTGAGCAGTTCTTC; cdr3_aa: CAIGREGLASEQFF
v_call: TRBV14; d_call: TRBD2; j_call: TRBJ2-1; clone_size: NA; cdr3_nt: TGTGCCAGCAGCCCTCGGTCTAGCGGGAGATATAACAATGAGCAGTTCTTC; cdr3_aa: CASSPRSSGRYNNEQFF
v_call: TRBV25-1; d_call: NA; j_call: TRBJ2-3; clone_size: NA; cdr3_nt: TGTGCCAGCAGTGGTACGGGAGATACGCAGTATTTT; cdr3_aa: CASSGTGDTQYF
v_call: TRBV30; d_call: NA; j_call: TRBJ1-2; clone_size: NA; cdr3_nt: TGTGCCTGGAGTGGGACAGCTAGAAACTATGGCTACACCTTC; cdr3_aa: CAWSGTARNYGYTF
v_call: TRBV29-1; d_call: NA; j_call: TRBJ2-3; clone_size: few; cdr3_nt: TGCAGCGTTGAAGGAGGGAGTACAGATACGCAGTATTTT; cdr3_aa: CSVEGGSTDTQYF
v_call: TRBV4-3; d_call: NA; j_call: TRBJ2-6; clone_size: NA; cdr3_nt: TGCGCCAGCAGCCAAGATTTTTCAGGGTCTGGGGCCAACGTCCTGACTTTC; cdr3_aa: CASSQDFSGSGANVLTF
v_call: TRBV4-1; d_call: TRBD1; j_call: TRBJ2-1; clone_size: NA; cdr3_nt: TGCGCCAGCAGCCAAGCCGACAGGGACAATGAGCAGTTCTTC; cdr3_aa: CASSQADRDNEQFF
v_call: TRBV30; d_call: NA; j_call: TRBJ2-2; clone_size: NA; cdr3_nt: TGTGCCTGGACGGAGGGAGCCGCGAACACCGGGGAGCTGTTTTTT; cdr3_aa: CAWTEGAANTGELFF
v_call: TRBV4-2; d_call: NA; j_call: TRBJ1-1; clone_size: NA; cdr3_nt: TGTGCCATCAGGGACCGGGGGATGAACACTGAAGCTTTCTTT; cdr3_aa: CAIRDRGMNTEAFF
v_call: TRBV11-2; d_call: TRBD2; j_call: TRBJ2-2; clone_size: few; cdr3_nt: TGTGCCAGTGAGATAGCGGGAATGCACACCGGGGAGCTGTTTTTT; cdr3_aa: CASEIAGMHTGELFF
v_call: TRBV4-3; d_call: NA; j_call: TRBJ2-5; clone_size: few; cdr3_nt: TGCGCCAGCAGCCAAGAGGCAGATCAAGAGACCCAGTACTTC; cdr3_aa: CASSQEADQETQYF
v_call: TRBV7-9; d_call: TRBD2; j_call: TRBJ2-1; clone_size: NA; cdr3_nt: TGTGCCAGCAGCGAGCGGGGTTGGAATGAGCAGTTCTTC; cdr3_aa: CASSERGWNEQFF
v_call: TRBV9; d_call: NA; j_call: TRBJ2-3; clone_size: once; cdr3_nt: TGTGCCAGCAGCTCAGGCAGGGGAACAGATACGCAGTATTTT; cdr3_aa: CASSSGRGTDTQYF
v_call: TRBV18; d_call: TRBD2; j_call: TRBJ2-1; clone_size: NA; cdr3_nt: TGTGCCAGCTCACCACCGGCTAGCGGGGGCAATGAGCAGTTCTTC; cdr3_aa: CASSPPASGGNEQFF
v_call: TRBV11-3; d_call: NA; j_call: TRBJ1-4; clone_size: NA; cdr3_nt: TGTGCCAGCAGCTCCGGGAATAATGAAAAACTGTTTTTT; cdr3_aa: CASSSGNNEKLFF
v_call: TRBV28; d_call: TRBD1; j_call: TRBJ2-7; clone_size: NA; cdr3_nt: TGTGCCAGCAGTTTGACAGGGCCTCCCTACTACGAGCAGTACTTC; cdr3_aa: CASSLTGPPYYEQYF
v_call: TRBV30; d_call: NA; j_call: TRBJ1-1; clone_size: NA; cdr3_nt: TGTGCCGTCGGGGTTTCGATCGCTGAAGCTTTCTTT; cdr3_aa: CAVGVSIAEAFF
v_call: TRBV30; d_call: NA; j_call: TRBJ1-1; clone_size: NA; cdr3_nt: TGTGCCTGGAGAGCAGGGGCCGGCGTCGCCAAAACTGAAGCTTTCTTT; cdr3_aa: CAWRAGAGVAKTEAFF